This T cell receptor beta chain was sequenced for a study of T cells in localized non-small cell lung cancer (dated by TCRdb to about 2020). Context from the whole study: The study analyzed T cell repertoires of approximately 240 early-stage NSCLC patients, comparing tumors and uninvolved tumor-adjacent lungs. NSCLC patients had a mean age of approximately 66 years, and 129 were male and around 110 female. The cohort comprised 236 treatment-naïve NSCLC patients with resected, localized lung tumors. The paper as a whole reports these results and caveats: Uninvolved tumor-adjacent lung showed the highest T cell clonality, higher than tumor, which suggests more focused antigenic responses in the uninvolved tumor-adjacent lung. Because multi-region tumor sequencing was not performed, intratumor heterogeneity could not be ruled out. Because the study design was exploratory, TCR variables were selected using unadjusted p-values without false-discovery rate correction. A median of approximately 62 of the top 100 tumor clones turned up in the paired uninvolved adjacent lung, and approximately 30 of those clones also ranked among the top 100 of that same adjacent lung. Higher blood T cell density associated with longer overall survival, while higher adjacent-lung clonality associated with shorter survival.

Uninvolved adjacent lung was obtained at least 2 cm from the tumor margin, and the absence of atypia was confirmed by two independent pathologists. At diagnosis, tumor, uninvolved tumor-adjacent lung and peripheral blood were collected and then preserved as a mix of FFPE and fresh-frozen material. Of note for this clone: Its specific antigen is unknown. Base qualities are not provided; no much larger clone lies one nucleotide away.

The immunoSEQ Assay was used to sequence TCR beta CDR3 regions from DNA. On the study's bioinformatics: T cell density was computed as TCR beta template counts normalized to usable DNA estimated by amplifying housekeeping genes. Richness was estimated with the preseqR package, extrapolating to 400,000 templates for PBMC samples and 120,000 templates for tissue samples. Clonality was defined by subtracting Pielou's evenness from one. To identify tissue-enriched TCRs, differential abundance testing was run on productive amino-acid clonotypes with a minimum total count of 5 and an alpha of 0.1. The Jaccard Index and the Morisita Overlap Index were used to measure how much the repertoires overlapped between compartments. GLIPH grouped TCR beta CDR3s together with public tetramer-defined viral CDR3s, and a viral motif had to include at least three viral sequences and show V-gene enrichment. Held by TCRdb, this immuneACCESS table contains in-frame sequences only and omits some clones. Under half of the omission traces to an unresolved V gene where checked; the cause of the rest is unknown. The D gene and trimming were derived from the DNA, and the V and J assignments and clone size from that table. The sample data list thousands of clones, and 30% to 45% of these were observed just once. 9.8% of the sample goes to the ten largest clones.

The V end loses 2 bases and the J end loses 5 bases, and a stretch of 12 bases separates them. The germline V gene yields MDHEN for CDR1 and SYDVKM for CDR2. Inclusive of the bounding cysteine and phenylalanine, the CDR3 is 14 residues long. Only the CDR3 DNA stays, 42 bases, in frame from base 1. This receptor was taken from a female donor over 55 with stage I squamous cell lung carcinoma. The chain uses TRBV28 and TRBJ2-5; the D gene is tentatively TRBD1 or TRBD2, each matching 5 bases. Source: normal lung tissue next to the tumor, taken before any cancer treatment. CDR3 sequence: CASSLRGWGETQYF. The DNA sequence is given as TGTGCCAGCAGTTTAAGAGGGTGGGGGGAGACCCAGTACTTC.